The clone carrying this T cell receptor (beta chain) has just a few counts. Its target is unknown. This entry comes from a study of identical twins. Carrying unique molecular identifiers, the cDNA also gained a universal primer site through template switching. TCRdb re-called the 5' RACE reads through MiXCR, storing one row per CDR3 protein. This table has 460,000 or so distinct CDR3 sequences, 14% appearing once. Whole-study findings and limits: A cross-sectional statistical analysis, not follow-up of the same donors, supported the conclusions. Twin-shared out-of-frame alpha sequences were enriched for low generation probability.

The CDR3 length is 14 residues. From germline, CDR1 is KGHDR and CDR2 SFDVKD. V dropped 3 bases and J dropped 4 bases, with 11 bases sitting between them. A further study also used this sample, focusing on yellow fever vaccine responses in identical twins.

This chain uses TRBV24-1 with TRBJ1-2, with D unclear. Specimen: CD4+ T cells sorted from blood. The clonotype originates from a woman aged 18-30 years in good health. The CDR3 sequence is CATSDPGRSYGYTF. The DNA of the CDR3 is TGTGCCACCAGTGATCCCGGCAGGAGCTATGGCTACACCTTC.